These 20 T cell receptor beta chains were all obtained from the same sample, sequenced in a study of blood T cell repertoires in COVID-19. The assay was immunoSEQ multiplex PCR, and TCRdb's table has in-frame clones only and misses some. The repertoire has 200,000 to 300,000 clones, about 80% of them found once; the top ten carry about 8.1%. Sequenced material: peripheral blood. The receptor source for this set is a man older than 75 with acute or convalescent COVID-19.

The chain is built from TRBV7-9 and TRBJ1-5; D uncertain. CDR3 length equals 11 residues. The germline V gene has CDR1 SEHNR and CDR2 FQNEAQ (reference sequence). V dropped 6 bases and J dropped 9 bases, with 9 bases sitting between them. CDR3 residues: CASRFPRPQHF. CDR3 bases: TGTGCCAGCAGGTTTCCGAGGCCCCAGCATTTT.

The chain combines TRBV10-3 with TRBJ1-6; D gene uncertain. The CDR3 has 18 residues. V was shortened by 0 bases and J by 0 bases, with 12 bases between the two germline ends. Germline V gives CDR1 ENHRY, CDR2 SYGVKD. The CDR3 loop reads CAISESGASSSYNSPLHF. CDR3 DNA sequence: TGTGCCATCAGTGAGTCGGGAGCGTCCAGCTCCTATAATTCACCCCTCCACTTT.

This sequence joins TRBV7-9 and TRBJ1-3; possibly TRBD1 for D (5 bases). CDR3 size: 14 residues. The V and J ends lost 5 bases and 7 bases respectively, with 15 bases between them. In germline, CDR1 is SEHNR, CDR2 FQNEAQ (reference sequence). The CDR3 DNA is TGTGCCAGCAGCCCCAGGGACTATGCGAACACCATATATTTT. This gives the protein CASSPRDYANTIYF.

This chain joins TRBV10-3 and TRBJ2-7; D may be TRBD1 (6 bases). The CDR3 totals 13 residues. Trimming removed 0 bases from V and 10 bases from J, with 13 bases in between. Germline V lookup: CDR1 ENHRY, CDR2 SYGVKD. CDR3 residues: CAISESGGDEQYF. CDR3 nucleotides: TGTGCCATCAGTGAGTCAGGGGGAGATGAACAGTACTTC.

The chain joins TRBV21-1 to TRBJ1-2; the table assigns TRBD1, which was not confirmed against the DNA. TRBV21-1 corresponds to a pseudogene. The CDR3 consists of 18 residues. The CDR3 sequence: CASSKVGDSLLANYGYTF. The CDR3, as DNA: TGTGCCAGCAGCAAAGTGGGGGACAGTCTCTTAGCTAACTATGGCTACACCTTC.

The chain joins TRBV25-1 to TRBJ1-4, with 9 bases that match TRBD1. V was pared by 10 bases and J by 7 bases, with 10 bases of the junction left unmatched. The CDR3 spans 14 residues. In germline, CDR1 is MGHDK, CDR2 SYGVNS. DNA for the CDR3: TGTGCCACCCAACCCGGGACAGGGAGTGAAAAACTGTTTTTT. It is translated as CATQPGTGSEKLFF.

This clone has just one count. CDR3 nucleotide sequence: TGTGCCAGCAGCGTCAGCGCAGCAACTAATGAAAAACTGTTTTTT. Its translation is CASSVSAATNEKLFF. The rearrangement joins TRBV7-9 to TRBJ1-4; D not certain. This CDR3 has 15 residues. Trimming cost V 5 bases and J 0 bases, with 10 bases left between them. The germline V gene has CDR1 SEHNR and CDR2 FQNEAQ (reference sequence).

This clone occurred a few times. CDR3 protein: CASSSRYSSYEQYF. The CDR3 DNA reads as TGTGCCAGCAGCTCCCGTTACTCCTCCTACGAGCAGTACTTC. The chain uses TRBV7-2 and TRBJ2-7; unclear D gene. Trimming cost V 4 bases and J 0 bases, with 10 bases left between them. Germline V CDR1 and CDR2: SGHTA, FQGNSA. This CDR3 spans 14 amino acids.

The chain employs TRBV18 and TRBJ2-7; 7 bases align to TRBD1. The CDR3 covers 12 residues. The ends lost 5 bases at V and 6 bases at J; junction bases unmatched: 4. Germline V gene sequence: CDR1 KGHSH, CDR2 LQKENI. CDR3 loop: CASSRQGTEQYF. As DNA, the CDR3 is TGTGCCAGCTCAAGACAGGGAACCGAGCAGTACTTC. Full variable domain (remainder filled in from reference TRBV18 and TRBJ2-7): NAGVMQNPRHLVRRRGQEARLRCSPMKGHSHVYWYRQLPEEGLKFMVYLQKENIIDESGMPKERFSAEFPKEGPSILRIQQVVRGDSAAYFCASSRQGTEQYFGPGTRLTVT.

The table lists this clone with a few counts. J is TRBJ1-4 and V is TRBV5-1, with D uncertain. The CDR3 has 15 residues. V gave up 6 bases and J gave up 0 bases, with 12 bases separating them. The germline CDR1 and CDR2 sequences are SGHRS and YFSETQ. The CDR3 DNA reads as TGCGCCAGCAAAAGAGAGGATGCAACTAATGAAAAACTGTTTTTT. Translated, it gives CASKREDATNEKLFF.

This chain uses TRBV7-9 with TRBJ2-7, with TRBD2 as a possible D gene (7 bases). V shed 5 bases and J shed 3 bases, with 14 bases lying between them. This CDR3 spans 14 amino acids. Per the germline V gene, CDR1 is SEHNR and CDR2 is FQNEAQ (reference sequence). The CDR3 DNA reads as TGTGCCAGCAGCCGAGCGGGACATTACTACGAGCAGTACTTC. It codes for CASSRAGHYYEQYF.

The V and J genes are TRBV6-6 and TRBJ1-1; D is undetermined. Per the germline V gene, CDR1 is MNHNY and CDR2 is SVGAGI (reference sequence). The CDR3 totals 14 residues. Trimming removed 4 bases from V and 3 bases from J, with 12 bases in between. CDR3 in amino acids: CASSSPGRDTEAFF. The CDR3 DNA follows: TGTGCCAGCAGTTCCCCCGGGCGGGACACTGAAGCTTTCTTT.

The CDR3 reads CASSPGGRVTEAFF. CDR3 bases: TGTGCCAGCTCCCCGGGGGGGCGCGTCACTGAAGCTTTCTTT. V usage is TRBV7-9 and J usage is TRBJ1-1, with a weak D call TRBD1 (6 bases). Germline loops: CDR1 SEHNR, CDR2 FQNEAQ (reference sequence). This CDR3 has 14 residues. The V gene lost 8 bases and the J gene lost 4 bases, with 17 bases spanning the gap.

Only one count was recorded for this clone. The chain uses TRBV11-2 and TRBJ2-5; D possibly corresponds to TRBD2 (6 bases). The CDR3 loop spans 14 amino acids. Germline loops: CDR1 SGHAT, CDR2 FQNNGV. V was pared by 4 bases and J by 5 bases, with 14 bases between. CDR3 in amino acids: CASSSTGRGETQYF. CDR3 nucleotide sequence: TGTGCCAGCAGCTCCACAGGCCGGGGGGAGACCCAGTACTTC.

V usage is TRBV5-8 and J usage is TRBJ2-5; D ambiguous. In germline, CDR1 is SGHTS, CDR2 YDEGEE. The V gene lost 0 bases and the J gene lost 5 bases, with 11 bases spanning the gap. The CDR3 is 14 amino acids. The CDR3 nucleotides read TGTGCCAGCAGCTTGGACGGTTTACCGGAGACCCAGTACTTC. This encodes CASSLDGLPETQYF. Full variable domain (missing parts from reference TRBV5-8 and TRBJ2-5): EAGVTQSPTHLIKTRGQQATLRCSPISGHTSVYWYQQALGLGLQFLLWYDEGEERNRGNFPPRFSGRQFPNYSSELNVNALELEDSALYLCASSLDGLPETQYFGPGTRLLVL.

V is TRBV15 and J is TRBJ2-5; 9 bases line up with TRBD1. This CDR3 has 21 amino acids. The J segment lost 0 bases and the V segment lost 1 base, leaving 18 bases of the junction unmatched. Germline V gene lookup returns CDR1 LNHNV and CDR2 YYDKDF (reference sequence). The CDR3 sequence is CATSRVHRTGQGMRDQETQYF. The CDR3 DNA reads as TGTGCCACCAGCAGAGTACATCGTACGGGACAGGGTATGAGGGACCAAGAGACCCAGTACTTC. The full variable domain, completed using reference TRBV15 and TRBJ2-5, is DAMVIQNPRYQVTQFGKPVTLSCSQTLNHNVMYWYQQKSSQAPKLLFHYYDKDFNNEADTPDNFQSRRPNTSFCFLDIRSPGLGDTAMYLCATSRVHRTGQGMRDQETQYFGPGTRLLVL.

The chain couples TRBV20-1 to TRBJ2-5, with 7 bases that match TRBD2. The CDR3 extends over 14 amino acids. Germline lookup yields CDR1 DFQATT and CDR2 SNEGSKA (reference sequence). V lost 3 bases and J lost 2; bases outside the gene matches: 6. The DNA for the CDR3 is TGCAGTGCTAGTGATCTAGCGGTTCAAGAGACCCAGTACTTC. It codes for CSASDLAVQETQYF.

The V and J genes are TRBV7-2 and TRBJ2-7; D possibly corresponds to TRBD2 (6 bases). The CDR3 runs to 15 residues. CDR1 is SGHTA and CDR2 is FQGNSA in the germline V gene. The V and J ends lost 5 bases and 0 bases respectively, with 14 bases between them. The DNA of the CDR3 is TGTGCCAGCAGCCAATCTAGCGTGAGCTCCTACGAGCAGTACTTC. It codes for CASSQSSVSSYEQYF.

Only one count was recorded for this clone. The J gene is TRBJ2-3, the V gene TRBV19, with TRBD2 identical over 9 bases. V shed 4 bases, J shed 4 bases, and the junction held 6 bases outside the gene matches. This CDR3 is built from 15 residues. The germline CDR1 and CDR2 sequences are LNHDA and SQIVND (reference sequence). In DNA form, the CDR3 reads TGTGCCAGTAGTAGAGCGGGAGGTTTCGCAGATACGCAGTATTTT. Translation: CASSRAGGFADTQYF. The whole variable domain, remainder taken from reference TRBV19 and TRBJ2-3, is DGGITQSPKYLFRKEGQNVTLSCEQNLNHDAMYWYRQDPGQGLRLIYYSQIVNDFQKGDIAEGYSVSREKKESFPLTVTSAQKNPTAFYLCASSRAGGFADTQYFGPGTRLTVL.

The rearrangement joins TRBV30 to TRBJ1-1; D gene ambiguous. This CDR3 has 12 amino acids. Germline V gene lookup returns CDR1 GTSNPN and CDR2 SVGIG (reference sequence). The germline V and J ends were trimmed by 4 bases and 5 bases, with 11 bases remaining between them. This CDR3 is CAWNRVRTEAFF. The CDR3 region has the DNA TGTGCCTGGAACCGGGTAAGGACTGAAGCTTTCTTT.